The rows below give T cell receptor beta chains drawn from one sample of a study of identical twins. MiXCR was run by TCRdb on the 5' RACE reads, yielding one entry per CDR3 protein. The table includes around 1.7 million distinct CDR3 sequences, around 33% detected once. The sequenced sample was cord blood. The receptors come from a newborn girl in good health. Each CDR3 is given with its conserved first and last residue. A D gene is named only where the DNA matches it firmly. For some rows the clone size is stated as once, few or many, or as a class when expanded; others skip it.

clone size | J gene | D gene | V gene | CDR3 DNA | CDR3 protein
NA | TRBJ2-1 | NA | TRBV12-3/TRBV12-4 | TGTGCCAGCAGTTCACAGGGAGGGGGCAATGAGCAGTTCTTC | CASSSQGGGNEQFF
few | TRBJ2-3 | NA | TRBV9 | TGTGCCAGCAGCACCCGAGGGGTGGGGGAGGTGTTAGCAGATACGCAGTATTTT | CASSTRGVGEVLADTQYF
few | TRBJ1-5 | NA | TRBV6-1 | TGTGCCAGCAGTCCTTACCAGGGAAATCAGCCCCAGCATTTT | CASSPYQGNQPQHF
once | TRBJ2-3 | NA | TRBV5-1 | TGCGCCAGCAAAAGATTGTCAGCCCCTACAGGTACGCAGTATTTT | CASKRLSAPTGTQYF
NA | TRBJ1-2 | NA | TRBV27 | TGTGCCAGCAGCCTAACACAAAATAACTATGGCTACACCTTC | CASSLTQNNYGYTF
NA | TRBJ1-5 | NA | TRBV6-6 | TGTGCCAGCAGACACAGGGAGAATCAGCCCCAGCATTTT | CASRHRENQPQHF
few | TRBJ1-2 | TRBD1 | TRBV12-3/TRBV12-4 | TGTGCCAGCAGTTTTAGGGACAGGGGGCTTGGCTACACCTTC | CASSFRDRGLGYTF
NA | TRBJ2-3 | TRBD2 | TRBV10-2 | TGCGCCTCAGGGCTAGCGGGGGGCGTGGATACGCAGTATTTT | CASGLAGGVDTQYF
few | TRBJ2-3 | TRBD1 | TRBV27 | TGTGCCAGCAGTCCGAGGGGGCTCCTCACAGATACGCAGTATTTT | CASSPRGLLTDTQYF
NA | TRBJ2-3 | NA | TRBV3-1 | TGTGCCAGCAGCCAAGATCTGGGCGTCAGCACAGATACGCAGTATTTT | CASSQDLGVSTDTQYF
few | TRBJ2-1 | NA | TRBV2 | TGTGCCAGCAGTGAACAGGGCGGTGAGCAGTTCTTC | CASSEQGGEQFF